The 24 T cell receptor beta chains in this list originate from one sample, sequenced in a study of ipilimumab plus nivolumab after autologous stem cell transplantation. Sequenced by immunoSEQ multiplex PCR; TCRdb stores in-frame clones only, minus some. The sample holds over 35,000 clones, 92% seen once. The sequenced sample was PBMCs, obtained in a trial of ipilimumab plus nivolumab as post-transplant consolidation. The source of these receptors is a male donor with multiple myeloma.

The chain has TRBV7-2 and TRBJ2-5; 14 bases agree with TRBD2. The J segment lost 5 bases and the V segment lost 1 base, leaving 0 bases of the junction unmatched. Germline V gives CDR1 SGHTA, CDR2 FQGNSA. The CDR3 has 15 amino acids. The DNA of the CDR3 is TGTGCCAGCAGCTTAGGACTAGCGGGGGGGGAGACCCAGTACTTC. Encoded protein: CASSLGLAGGETQYF.

The chain couples TRBV28 to TRBJ1-2; D call uncertain. Per germline, CDR1 MDHEN and CDR2 SYDVKM. V was cut by 3 bases and J by 8 bases, with 10 bases left in between. This CDR3 comprises 12 residues. The CDR3 sequence is CASSFTGWGYTF. In DNA form, the CDR3 reads TGTGCCAGCAGTTTTACGGGATGGGGCTACACCTTC.

The CDR3 loop reads CASSLGGNADEQYF. For the CDR3, the DNA is TGTGCCAGCAGCTTAGGAGGGAATGCCGACGAGCAGTACTTC. The rearrangement uses TRBV11-3 and TRBJ2-7, with TRBD2 as a possible D gene (5 bases). Between the trimmed V and J ends, which lost 1 base and 5 bases, there was a span of 12 bases. From germline, CDR1 is SGHNT and CDR2 YENEEA. The CDR3 covers 14 residues.

This chain uses TRBV19 with TRBJ2-3; possible D gene TRBD2, 6 bases. The germline V and J ends were trimmed by 9 bases and 0 bases, with 16 bases remaining between them. This CDR3 contains 15 residues. Per the germline V gene, CDR1 is LNHDA and CDR2 is SQIVND (reference sequence). The DNA of the CDR3 is TGTGCCAGCCTCCCGGGGACTTCTAGCACAGATACGCAGTATTTT. Translation gives CASLPGTSSTDTQYF.

This rearrangement joins TRBV5-4 to TRBJ1-5; no clear D. Per the germline V gene, CDR1 is SGHNT and CDR2 is YYREEE (reference sequence). Between the trimmed V and J ends, which lost 0 bases and 7 bases, there was a span of 8 bases. The CDR3 spans 13 residues. The CDR3 DNA follows: TGTGCCAGCAGCTTGGGAGGTGACCAGCCCCAGCATTTT. Its translation is CASSLGGDQPQHF.

In nucleotides, the CDR3 is TGCGCCAGCAGCTTGGGGCTAGCGGGGGGGCTGTACGAGCAGTACTTC. It translates to CASSLGLAGGLYEQYF. This chain uses TRBV5-1 with TRBJ2-7, with 12 positions matching TRBD2. V trimming: 0 bases; J trimming: 4 bases; junction bases outside the gene matches: 5. CDR3 length: 16 amino acids. From germline, CDR1 is SGHRS and CDR2 YFSETQ. Supplemented by reference TRBV5-1 and TRBJ2-7, the full variable domain reads KAGVTQTPRYLIKTRGQQVTLSCSPISGHRSVSWYQQTPGQGLQFLFEYFSETQRNKGNFPGRFSGRQFSNSRSEMNVSTLELGDSALYLCASSLGLAGGLYEQYFGPGTRLTVT.

This rearrangement joins TRBV2 to TRBJ1-1; a weak D match, TRBD1 (5 bases). Trimming took 5 bases from V and 2 from J, leaving 15 bases between them. Germline lookup yields CDR1 SNHLY and CDR2 FYNNEI. The CDR3 contains 15 residues. The DNA for the CDR3 is TGTGCCAGCAGTACCATGACAGAGAGTAACACTGAAGCTTTCTTT. It is translated as CASSTMTESNTEAFF.

The chain employs TRBV5-4 and TRBJ1-2, with D unresolved. The CDR3 totals 15 residues. Germline CDR1 reads SGHNT; CDR2 reads YYREEE (reference sequence). The germline V and J ends were trimmed by 3 bases and 2 bases, with 14 bases remaining between them. CDR3 DNA sequence: TGTGCCAGCAGCTCGCGGGCCCCCGGCAACTATGGCTACACCTTC. Amino acids: CASSSRAPGNYGYTF.

This chain joins TRBV28 and TRBJ2-1; D possibly corresponds to TRBD2 (5 bases). Trimming removed 4 bases at V and 4 bases at J, with 20 bases between. The CDR3 contains 17 residues. Germline V gives CDR1 MDHEN, CDR2 SYDVKM. The CDR3 loop is CASSSPFIGGVYNEQFF. In nucleotides, the CDR3 is TGTGCCAGCAGTTCCCCTTTCATCGGAGGAGTTTACAATGAGCAGTTCTTC.

The chain links TRBV19 to TRBJ1-1; the match to TRBD1 covers 9 bases. J gave up 6 bases and V 6 bases, and 5 bases lay outside the gene matches. This CDR3 region has 13 residues. The germline gives CDR1 LNHDA, CDR2 SQIVND (reference sequence). The CDR3 DNA reads as TGTGCCAGTAGGATACAGGGGGCCTCTGAAGCTTTCTTT. The encoded protein is CASRIQGASEAFF.

CDR3 protein: CASSFLAGVEETQYF. CDR3 in DNA: TGTGCCAGCAGCTTTCTAGCGGGAGTCGAAGAGACCCAGTACTTC. This chain links TRBV7-7 with TRBJ2-5, with 10 bases lining up with TRBD2. CDR3 size: 15 residues. V shed 3 bases, J shed 3 bases, and the junction held 4 bases outside the gene matches. Germline V CDR1 and CDR2: SSHAT, FNYEAQ (reference sequence).

The chain uses TRBV7-9 and TRBJ2-5; 8 positions agree with TRBD1. V was pared by 5 bases and J by 3 bases, with 8 bases of the junction left unmatched. This CDR3 spans 15 amino acids. CDR1 and CDR2 from the germline V gene are SEHNR and FQNEAQ (reference sequence). The CDR3 loop is CASSLGQGTKETQYF. The DNA of the CDR3 is TGTGCCAGCAGCCTAGGACAGGGAACGAAAGAGACCCAGTACTTC.

The genes are TRBV5-1 and TRBJ2-5; D may be TRBD1 (6 bases). The CDR3 is 16 amino acids. V was clipped by 4 bases and J by 3 bases, with 19 bases between them. Germline V CDR1 and CDR2: SGHRS, YFSETQ. For the CDR3, the DNA is TGCGCCAGCAGCCCCTATTACAGACAGGAGGAAGAGACCCAGTACTTC. Its translation: CASSPYYRQEEETQYF.

The chain combines TRBV28 with TRBJ1-3; maybe TRBD1 (5 bases). V lost 5 bases to trimming and J lost 2 bases, with 10 bases between them. The CDR3 is 14 residues long. CDR1 is MDHEN and CDR2 is SYDVKM in the germline V gene. CDR3 in amino acids: CASSIQGPGNTIYF. CDR3 nucleotide sequence: TGTGCCAGCAGTATCCAGGGTCCTGGAAACACCATATATTTT.

This clone has only one observation. The rearrangement links TRBV19 to TRBJ2-1; a weak D match, TRBD1 (7 bases). The V gene's germline CDR1 is LNHDA and CDR2 SQIVND (reference sequence). Trimming took off 5 bases at V and 5 bases at J, with 10 bases between the two ends. The CDR3 extends over 13 amino acids. CDR3 sequence: CASSAGQNNEQFF. DNA for the CDR3: TGTGCCAGTAGTGCGGGACAGAACAATGAGCAGTTCTTC.

The V call is TRBV6-5, the J call TRBJ2-7; unclear D gene. V was cut by 2 bases and J by 4 bases, with 12 bases left in between. The CDR3 is 14 residues long. CDR1 is MNHEY and CDR2 is SVGAGI in the germline V gene. The CDR3 loop is CASSYDTGLYEQYF. In DNA form, the CDR3 reads TGTGCCAGCAGTTACGACACTGGGTTGTACGAGCAGTACTTC.

The J gene is TRBJ1-4, the V gene TRBV5-4, with a possible D match to TRBD1 (6 bases). The CDR3 consists of 15 residues. V was shortened by 1 base and J by 7 bases, with 14 bases between the two germline ends. The germline gives CDR1 SGHNT, CDR2 YYREEE (reference sequence). Here the CDR3 DNA reads TGTGCCAGCAGCTTGAGGGGGGGCTCGAGTGAAAAACTGTTTTTT. As protein: CASSLRGGSSEKLFF.

V gene TRBV27 combines with J gene TRBJ2-3; 7 bases line up with TRBD1. Germline V gene lookup returns CDR1 MNHEY and CDR2 SMNVEV (reference sequence). The CDR3 runs to 13 residues. The trim removed 6 bases at V and 2 bases at J, leaving 2 bases unmatched. CDR3 in amino acids: CASRQGITDTQYF. The CDR3 bases are TGTGCCAGCAGACAGGGGATCACAGATACGCAGTATTTT.

The J gene is TRBJ1-1, the V gene TRBV7-2, with 12 positions matching TRBD1. V was pared by 1 base and J by 4 bases, with 1 base of the junction left unmatched. The germline V gene encodes CDR1 SGHTA and CDR2 FQGNSA. The CDR3 sequence is 15 residues long. In DNA, the CDR3 is TGTGCCAGCAGCTTAGTGGGACAGGGGGCCACTGAAGCTTTCTTT. This codes for CASSLVGQGATEAFF.

This clone was recorded once. The chain's CDR3 is CASSPRESPVSTDTQYF. The DNA of the CDR3 is TGTGCCAGCAGCCCCCGGGAGAGCCCTGTCTCCACAGATACGCAGTATTTT. This chain uses TRBV13 with TRBJ2-3; D perhaps matches TRBD2 (6 bases). Trimming cost V 5 bases and J 2 bases, with 20 bases left between them. Per the germline V gene, CDR1 is PRHDT and CDR2 is FYEKMQ (reference sequence). The CDR3 extends over 17 amino acids.

The count of this clone is one. The V and J genes are TRBV29-1 and TRBJ2-5, with TRBD2 as a possible D gene (5 bases). Trimming shortened V by 2 bases and J by 4 bases, and 17 bases separated the two germline ends. Germline CDR1 and CDR2: SQVTM and ANQGSEA. The CDR3 length is 15 residues. The chain's CDR3 is CSVEQAPRAGETQYF. The CDR3 nucleotides read TGCAGCGTTGAACAGGCCCCGAGGGCCGGAGAGACCCAGTACTTC.

CDR3 bases: TGTGCCAGTAGTATAACAGGGTATACGCAGTATTTT. Translating it yields CASSITGYTQYF. This sequence joins TRBV19 and TRBJ2-3; maybe TRBD1 (6 bases). The length of the CDR3 is 12 residues. From germline, CDR1 is LNHDA and CDR2 SQIVND (reference sequence). Trimming removed 2 bases at V and 7 bases at J, with 7 bases between.

This clone was counted once. V is TRBV28 and J is TRBJ1-1, with D hard to call. Trimming stripped 5 bases from V and 0 bases from J, with 4 bases between. Germline V gene lookup returns CDR1 MDHEN and CDR2 SYDVKM. The CDR3 spans 12 residues. Here the CDR3 reads CASSTVNTEAFF. CDR3 nucleotides: TGTGCCAGCAGTACCGTGAACACTGAAGCTTTCTTT. Full variable domain (outside the CDR3, taken from reference TRBV28 and TRBJ1-1): DVKVTQSSRYLVKRTGEKVFLECVQDMDHENMFWYRQDPGLGLRLIYFSYDVKMKEKGDIPEGYSVSREKKERFSLILESASTNQTSMYLCASSTVNTEAFFGQGTRLTVV.

V and J are TRBV5-1 and TRBJ2-5; TRBD2 aligns across 10 bases. J lost 4 bases, V lost 3 bases, and 6 bases had no gene match. Germline V gene lookup returns CDR1 SGHRS and CDR2 YFSETQ. The CDR3 extends over 15 amino acids. CDR3 sequence reads: CASSSTSGVGETQYF. CDR3 DNA sequence: TGCGCCAGCAGCTCCACTAGCGGGGTAGGAGAGACCCAGTACTTC. Supplemented by reference TRBV5-1 and TRBJ2-5, the full variable domain reads KAGVTQTPRYLIKTRGQQVTLSCSPISGHRSVSWYQQTPGQGLQFLFEYFSETQRNKGNFPGRFSGRQFSNSRSEMNVSTLELGDSALYLCASSSTSGVGETQYFGPGTRLLVL.